The present entry profiles one T cell receptor beta chain with its context. No antigen is known for it. After removal of 4 bases from V and 4 bases from J, the junction contained 4 bases not matched to a gene. Germline V CDR1 and CDR2: MDHEN, SYDVKM. This CDR3 has 15 residues. CD45RO/CCR7/CD25/CD127/CD95/CD27 staining was used to isolate CD4+ naive, central memory, regulatory and stem cell-like memory cells by sorting. Each sorted population was over 95% pure. The data were taken from a study of beta chain features in type 1 diabetes. Study results and limitations: Whether HLA type affects TCRB rearrangement stayed undetermined in the present work. cDNA-based sequencing might over-represent cells highly expressing TCR. People with Type 1 diabetes carried modestly yet significantly shorter TCRB CDR3s in all four CD4+ subsets.

Expressed TCRB transcripts were sequenced after all isolated RNA was converted to cDNA. The repertoire was sequenced with immunoSEQ multiplex PCR; TCRdb's copy has only in-frame clones and lacks some. The sample has fewer than 450,000 clones; approximately 13% are singletons. Sequenced sample: naive CD4+ T cells from blood. The TCR sequence derives from a woman between 18 and 29 years old with type 1 diabetes. The gene calls are TRBV28 and TRBJ2-7, with 13 bases identical to TRBD2. The CDR3 nucleotides are TGTGCCAGCAGTTCACTAGCGGGAGGGCCGTACGAGCAGTACTTC. This translates into CASSSLAGGPYEQYF.